The following is a TCR beta chain sequence with its context. Germline V gene sequence: CDR1 SNHLY, CDR2 FYNNEI. Between the trimmed V and J ends, which lost 2 bases and 9 bases, there was a span of 14 bases. This CDR3 comprises 15 residues. This sample is part of a study of blood T cell repertoires in COVID-19. Across the study: The United States, Italy and Spain were the sources of the acute and convalescent COVID-19 samples. The analysed material was cDNA or gDNA that came from T cells, B-cell-depleted T cells, or PBMCs.

Authors' analysis steps: Estimation of nucleated cell counts was performed using reference gene primer amplification. The method was immunoSEQ multiplex PCR; TCRdb's version includes in-frame clones alone and lacks a portion of them. The D gene and trimming were derived from the DNA, and the V and J assignments and clone size from that table. Of tens of thousands of clones detected, about 80% appear once; the ten largest clones hold nearly 25%. The chain has TRBV2 and TRBJ1-6; TRBD1 is a possible D gene (5 bases). The specimen was peripheral blood. The sequence was collected from a human donor with acute or convalescent COVID-19. The donor label of this sample is uncertain. The CDR3 loop reads CASSENPTGGSPLHF. CDR3 nucleotide sequence: TGTGCCAGCAGTGAAAACCCCACCGGGGGTTCACCCCTCCACTTT.